This T cell receptor beta chain was obtained from a study of vaccination and CD4 T cells after COVID-19. V lost 3 bases and J 10 bases, leaving 6 bases between the germline ends. This CDR3 is built from 10 residues. Treatment: 10-day PBMC culture with coronavirus spike peptide pools or control peptides (ViraFEST assay). Unexposed donor CD4+ T cells predated the COVID-19 pandemic, collected 2011-2018. Per-well cultures of under 2.5 million PBMCs received around 9.9 IU/ml IL-2 and around 10 ug/ml peptide pools. From unexposed donors, CD4+ T cells were probed, cells permitting, with SARS-CoV-2 S/N and four cold-coronavirus spikes. Notes on this clonotype: Its antigen is not known.

Researchers used the Oncomine TCR Beta short-read assay to sequence DNA from cultured CD4+ T cells. In this case, cultured CD4+ T cells provided the extracted genomic DNA. TCRdb re-analysed the PCR reads in MiXCR, keeping a single row per CDR3 protein. The table shows 9,500 to 14,000 distinct CDR3 sequences, with under 35% occurring only once. The V gene is TRBV23-1, the J gene TRBJ1-1; D not resolved. TRBV23-1 is annotated as an ORF whose role is uncertain. The sequence derives from a human donor in good health. Sequencing was done on a sample of CD4+ T cells from blood, cultured in vitro. Here the CDR3 DNA reads TGCGCCAGCAGTCATCGTGGAGCTTTCTTT. It is translated as CASSHRGAFF.